These T cell receptor beta chains were read from a single sample in a study of shared clonotypes between healthy human individuals. Sequenced by immunoSEQ multiplex PCR; TCRdb stores in-frame clones only, minus some. The sample lists some 580,000 clones; 98% were seen once. Sequencing was carried out using naive CD8+ T cells sorted from blood. The receptors were gathered from a young man in good health. Each CDR3 is given with its conserved first and last residue. The order of the fields is clone size, D gene, J gene, V gene, CDR3 protein, CDR3 DNA. A D gene is named only where the DNA matches it firmly. Clone sizes are given selectively: once, few, many, or a class where the clone is expanded.

-,-,TRBJ2-2,TRBV13,CASSLGLNTGELFF,TGTGCCAGCAGCTTAGGGCTGAACACCGGGGAGCTGTTTTTT
-,-,TRBJ1-5,TRBV1,CTSSLLTSKEGQPQHF,TGCACCAGCAGCCTTCTGACGAGTAAAGAGGGTCAGCCCCAGCATTTT
-,-,TRBJ1-5,TRBV7-2,CASSPGIGDYSNQPQHF,TGTGCCAGCAGCCCCGGTATAGGGGATTATAGCAATCAGCCCCAGCATTTT
-,-,TRBJ2-1,TRBV5-6,CASSWTAPYEQFF,TGTGCCAGCAGCTGGACTGCCCCCTATGAGCAGTTCTTC
-,TRBD1,TRBJ2-1,TRBV6-5,CASRRQGAYNEQFF,TGTGCCAGCCGTAGACAGGGGGCCTACAATGAGCAGTTCTTC
-,-,TRBJ2-1,TRBV18,CASSPPGSGIANEQFF,TGTGCCAGCTCACCACCGGGTAGCGGAATTGCCAATGAGCAGTTCTTC
-,-,TRBJ1-5,TRBV18,CASSPRGDSNQPQHF,TGTGCCAGCTCACCACGGGGGGATAGCAATCAGCCCCAGCATTTT
-,-,TRBJ2-1,TRBV6-5,CASSPGSGSYNEQFF,TGTGCCAGCAGCCCCGGCAGCGGGTCCTACAATGAGCAGTTCTTC
-,TRBD2,TRBJ2-1,TRBV7-9,CASSFTGLAGYFEQFF,TGTGCCAGCAGCTTTACGGGCCTAGCGGGATACTTTGAGCAGTTCTTC
-,-,TRBJ2-2,TRBV27,CASSLSAGLSAGELFF,TGTGCCAGCAGTTTATCGGCCGGACTTTCCGCCGGGGAGCTGTTTTTT
-,TRBD1,TRBJ2-5,TRBV29-1,CSVEPTGVEETQYF,TGCAGCGTTGAGCCGACAGGGGTGGAAGAGACCCAGTACTTC
-,TRBD1,TRBJ2-7,TRBV28,CASSFPGQGWSSYEQYF,TGTGCCAGCAGTTTTCCGGGACAGGGGTGGTCATCCTACGAGCAGTACTTC
-,-,TRBJ1-5,TRBV6-1,CASSERRPLNQPQHF,TGTGCCAGCAGTGAAAGGCGGCCCCTTAATCAGCCCCAGCATTTT
-,TRBD2,TRBJ2-7,TRBV29-1,CSVEGLAGKLSYEQYF,TGCAGCGTTGAAGGTCTAGCGGGAAAGCTGTCCTACGAGCAGTACTTC
-,-,TRBJ2-7,TRBV28,CASSSTAQGTYEQYF,TGTGCCAGCAGTTCTACAGCTCAGGGGACCTACGAGCAGTACTTC
once,-,TRBJ2-7,TRBV7-9,CASSLWGSPSYEQYF,TGTGCCAGCAGCTTATGGGGCAGCCCTTCCTACGAGCAGTACTTC
once,-,TRBJ1-3,TRBV15,CATSPDANSGNTIYF,TGTGCCACCAGCCCAGACGCCAACTCTGGAAACACCATATATTTT
-,TRBD2,TRBJ2-1,TRBV9,CASKAGGSRNEQFF,TGTGCCAGCAAAGCGGGAGGTTCGCGTAATGAGCAGTTCTTC
-,TRBD2,TRBJ2-3,TRBV5-1,CASRPGTSGADTQYF,TGCGCCAGCAGACCCGGGACTAGCGGCGCAGATACGCAGTATTTT
-,-,TRBJ2-7,TRBV28,CASSPSTVITYEQYF,TGTGCCAGCTCCCCGAGCACCGTAATTACCTACGAGCAGTACTTC
-,-,TRBJ2-2,TRBV4-2,CASKGDTGELFF,TGTGCCAGCAAGGGGGACACCGGGGAGCTGTTTTTT
once,TRBD2,TRBJ2-2,TRBV2,CASSKGGFTGELFF,TGTGCCAGCAGTAAGGGAGGGTTCACCGGGGAGCTGTTTTTT
-,TRBD2,TRBJ2-5,TRBV5-6,CASSLWAGDQETQYF,TGTGCCAGCAGCTTGTGGGCGGGGGATCAAGAGACCCAGTACTTC
-,-,TRBJ2-2,TRBV4-1,CASSLGEGTGELFF,TGCGCCAGCAGCCTGGGTGAGGGAACCGGGGAGCTGTTTTTT
-,-,TRBJ1-3,TRBV9,CASSVDSLSGNTIYF,TGTGCCAGCAGCGTAGACAGTCTCTCTGGAAACACCATATATTTT
-,-,TRBJ2-3,TRBV27,CASSPRETYTDTQYF,TGTGCCAGCAGTCCACGGGAGACTTACACAGATACGCAGTATTTT
-,-,TRBJ2-6,TRBV14,CASSHRLSGANVLTF,TGTGCCAGCAGCCACCGGCTCTCTGGGGCCAACGTCCTGACTTTC
-,-,TRBJ2-1,TRBV29-1,CSVVGDLGNEQFF,TGCAGCGTTGTCGGGGACCTGGGCAATGAGCAGTTCTTC
-,-,TRBJ1-1,TRBV5-4,CASSSQGSAEAFF,TGTGCCAGCAGCTCGCAGGGAAGCGCTGAAGCTTTCTTT
-,-,TRBJ2-7,TRBV7-6,CASSLGPRGKSYEQYF,TGTGCCAGCAGCTTAGGACCCAGGGGCAAATCCTACGAGCAGTACTTC
-,TRBD1,TRBJ2-1,TRBV30,CAWGQGAYNEQFF,TGTGCCTGGGGACAGGGGGCCTACAATGAGCAGTTCTTC
-,-,TRBJ1-2,TRBV4-1,CASSTSRKTYGYTF,TGCGCCAGCAGCACTAGCCGAAAGACCTATGGCTACACCTTC
-,-,TRBJ1-5,TRBV6-1,CASSRYTGTNQPQHF,TGTGCCAGCAGCCGATACACAGGGACCAATCAGCCCCAGCATTTT
-,-,TRBJ1-1,TRBV7-9,CASSLGGDSEAFF,TGTGCCAGCAGCTTAGGAGGGGATAGTGAAGCTTTCTTT
-,-,TRBJ1-2,TRBV29-1,CSVRPTVGYGYTF,TGCAGCGTTCGCCCGACAGTTGGCTATGGCTACACCTTC
-,-,TRBJ1-1,TRBV5-1,CASSLGFGNTEAFF,TGCGCCAGCAGCTTGGGGTTTGGGAACACTGAAGCTTTCTTT
-,-,TRBJ1-1,TRBV5-1,CASSLDQGTEAFF,TGCGCCAGCAGCTTGGATCAGGGAACTGAAGCTTTCTTT
once,-,TRBJ1-1,TRBV2,CASLDTEAFF,TGTGCCAGCCTGGACACTGAAGCTTTCTTT
-,-,TRBJ2-7,TRBV5-5,CASSLEQGGTYEQYF,TGTGCCAGCAGCTTGGAACAGGGGGGGACCTACGAGCAGTACTTC
-,-,TRBJ1-1,TRBV27,CASSWDGRGDTEAFF,TGTGCCAGCAGTTGGGACGGCCGCGGGGACACTGAAGCTTTCTTT
-,-,TRBJ2-1,TRBV5-1,CASSPPLGSYNEQFF,TGCGCCAGCAGCCCGCCACTAGGATCCTACAATGAGCAGTTCTTC
-,-,TRBJ2-7,TRBV27,CASSTYYEQYF,TGTGCCAGCAGTACTTACTACGAGCAGTACTTC
-,-,TRBJ2-1,TRBV19,CASSTHGAGEQFF,TGTGCCAGTAGTACACACGGTGCGGGTGAGCAGTTCTTC
-,TRBD1,TRBJ2-3,TRBV28,CASSPRTGWDDNTQYF,TGTGCCAGCAGTCCCAGGACAGGGTGGGACGATAATACGCAGTATTTT
-,-,TRBJ1-1,TRBV7-9,CASSAPPGQTMNTEAFF,TGTGCCAGCAGCGCGCCTCCGGGGCAGACGATGAACACTGAAGCTTTCTTT
-,-,TRBJ1-1,TRBV6-1,CASKQMNTEAFF,TGTGCCAGCAAACAAATGAACACTGAAGCTTTCTTT
-,-,TRBJ1-1,TRBV29-1,CSDLTATNTEAFF,TGCAGCGATCTGACAGCGACGAACACTGAAGCTTTCTTT
-,-,TRBJ2-3,TRBV7-2,CASSLNLVLTDTQYF,TGTGCCAGCAGCTTAAATCTTGTTCTGACAGATACGCAGTATTTT
-,-,TRBJ2-7,TRBV7-2,CASSELQSPYEQYF,TGTGCCAGCAGTGAACTGCAGTCCCCCTACGAGCAGTACTTC
-,-,TRBJ2-7,TRBV2,CASSEGSGLSSHEQYF,TGTGCCAGCAGTGAAGGATCGGGACTGTCGAGCCACGAGCAGTACTTC
-,TRBD1,TRBJ1-1,TRBV6-1,CASSASTGLNTEAFF,TGTGCCAGCAGTGCATCGACAGGGTTGAACACTGAAGCTTTCTTT
-,-,TRBJ2-1,TRBV6-6,CASGGDSYNEQFF,TGTGCCAGCGGCGGAGACTCCTACAATGAGCAGTTCTTC
-,-,TRBJ2-4,TRBV13,CASSFPGDIQYF,TGTGCCAGCAGCTTCCCGGGCGACATTCAGTACTTC
once,-,TRBJ1-1,TRBV27,CASLSWENTEAFF,TGTGCCAGCTTGTCCTGGGAGAACACTGAAGCTTTCTTT
-,-,TRBJ2-1,TRBV7-7,CASSLELTGGDEQFF,TGTGCTAGCAGCTTGGAACTTACAGGGGGGGATGAGCAGTTCTTC